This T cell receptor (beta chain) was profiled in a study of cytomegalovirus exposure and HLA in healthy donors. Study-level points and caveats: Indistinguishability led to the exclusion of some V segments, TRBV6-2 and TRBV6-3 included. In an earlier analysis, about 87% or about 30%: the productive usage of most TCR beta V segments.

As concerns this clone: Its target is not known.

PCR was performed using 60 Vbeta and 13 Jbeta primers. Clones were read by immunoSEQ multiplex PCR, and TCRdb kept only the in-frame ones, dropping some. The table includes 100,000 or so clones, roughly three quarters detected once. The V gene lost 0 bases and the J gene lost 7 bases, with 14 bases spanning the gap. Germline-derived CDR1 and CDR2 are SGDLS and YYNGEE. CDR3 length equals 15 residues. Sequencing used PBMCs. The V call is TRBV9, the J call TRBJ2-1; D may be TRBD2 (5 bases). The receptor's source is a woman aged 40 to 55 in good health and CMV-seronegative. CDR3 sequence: CASSVGGKWGNEQFF. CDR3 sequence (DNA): TGTGCCAGCAGCGTAGGAGGGAAATGGGGTAATGAGCAGTTCTTC.